These T cell receptor beta chains were read from a single sample in a study of shared clonotypes between healthy human individuals. Generated by immunoSEQ multiplex PCR, the TCRdb table keeps only in-frame clones and is missing some. The sample yields 2 million to 3 million clones, 93% seen once. The source material was naive CD4+ T cells from PBMCs. All receptors come from a man between 18 and 35 years old in good health. Some clones in this sample may be carry-over from other donors' samples. CDR3s include the opening cysteine and the closing phenylalanine or tryptophan. The D gene is left open where the match is weak. Clone size appears in some rows only: once, few, many, or a class for an expanded clone.

j_call d_call clone_size v_call cdr3_nt cdr3_aa
TRBJ2-3 TRBD2 - TRBV4-3 TGCGCCAGCAGCCAAGTTGCGACTAGCGGGCTCACAGATACGCAGTATTTT CASSQVATSGLTDTQYF
TRBJ2-1 TRBD1 - TRBV5-1 TGCGCCAGCAGCTCCGGACAGGGGGCCTACAATGAGCAGTTCTTC CASSSGQGAYNEQFF
TRBJ2-2 - - TRBV9 TGTGCCAGCAGCCAGGGTTCGAGGGGCGAGGCCGGGGAGCTGTTTTTT CASSQGSRGEAGELFF
TRBJ1-5 - - TRBV5-8 TGTGCCAGCAGTTTGGGGACGGATACCCATCAGCCCCAGCATTTT CASSLGTDTHQPQHF
TRBJ1-5 TRBD1 few TRBV29-1 TGCAGCGTTTCTGGGCAGGGGGCTGGTCAGCCCCAGCATTTT CSVSGQGAGQPQHF
TRBJ1-5 TRBD1 - TRBV6-5 TGTGCCAGCAGTGACAGGGGACAGCCCCAGCATTTT CASSDRGQPQHF
TRBJ1-1 TRBD1 - TRBV9 TGTGCCAGCAGCGCCCGGGACAGGGCAGGGAACACTGAAGCTTTCTTT CASSARDRAGNTEAFF
TRBJ1-2 - - TRBV9 TGTGCCAGCAGCGCAGGGGTCAGCTATGGCTACACCTTC CASSAGVSYGYTF
TRBJ2-2 - once TRBV28 TGTGCCAGCAGTTTGAGGTCCCAAAGGGAGCTGTTTTTT CASSLRSQRELFF
TRBJ2-7 - - TRBV19 TGTGCCAGTACCGGTGGACAGAACTACGAGCAGTACTTC CASTGGQNYEQYF
TRBJ2-1 - - TRBV2 TGTGCCAGCAGTGAGACTAGACAGTTCTTC CASSETRQFF
TRBJ1-4 - - TRBV5-1 TGCGCCAGCAGCTCTGATACTCGGTTCGGAAAACTGTTTTTT CASSSDTRFGKLFF